The text below deals with one T cell receptor (beta chain). Its matching antigen is unknown. CDR1 is SGHRS and CDR2 is YFSETQ in the germline V gene. CDR3 size: 15 residues. V dropped 0 bases and J dropped 10; count of bases not matched to a gene: 7. The sample is drawn from a study of CD8 T cells in ankylosing spondylitis. Study observations and caveats: CD8+ disease-linked clones were present at relatively low frequencies in blood. About 8 highly homologous variants made up a TCR beta motif, and this motif appeared characteristic of ankylosing spondylitis blood.

Using quantitative 5'-RACE with molecular barcodes, the authors made TCR beta libraries. MiXCR was run by TCRdb on the 5' RACE reads, yielding one entry per CDR3 protein. The repertoire consists of roughly 670,000 distinct CDR3 sequences, with around a fifth occurring once and the leading ten covering under 20%. Sequenced input: blood, either unsorted or a sorted T cell fraction (not recorded which). The receptor's source is a male donor with ankylosing spondylitis. V and J are TRBV5-1 and TRBJ2-1; 10 bases map to TRBD2. Written as DNA, the CDR3 is TGCGCCAGCAGCTTGGAGCTAGCGGGAGCTGACGAGCAGTTCTTC. Its protein product is CASSLELAGADEQFF.